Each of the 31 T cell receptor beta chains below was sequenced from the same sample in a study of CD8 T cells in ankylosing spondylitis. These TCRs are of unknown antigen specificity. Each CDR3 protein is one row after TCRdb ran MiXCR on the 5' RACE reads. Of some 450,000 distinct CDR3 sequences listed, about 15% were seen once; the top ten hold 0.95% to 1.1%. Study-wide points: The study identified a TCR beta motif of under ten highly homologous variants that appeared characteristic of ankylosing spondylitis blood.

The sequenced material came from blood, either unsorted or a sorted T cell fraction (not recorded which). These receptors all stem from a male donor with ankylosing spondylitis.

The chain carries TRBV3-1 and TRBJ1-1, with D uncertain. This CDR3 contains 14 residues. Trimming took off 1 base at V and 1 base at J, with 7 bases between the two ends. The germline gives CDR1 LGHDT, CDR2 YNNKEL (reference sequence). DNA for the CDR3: TGTGCCAGCAGCCAAGTCCATTCGAACACTGAAGCTTTCTTT. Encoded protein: CASSQVHSNTEAFF.

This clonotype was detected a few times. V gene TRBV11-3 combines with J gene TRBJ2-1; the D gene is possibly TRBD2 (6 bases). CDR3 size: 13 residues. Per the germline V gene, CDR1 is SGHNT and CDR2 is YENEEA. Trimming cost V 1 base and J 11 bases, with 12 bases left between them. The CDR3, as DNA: TGTGCCAGCAGCTTAGGGGGTAGCGGAAAGCAGTTCTTC. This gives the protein CASSLGGSGKQFF. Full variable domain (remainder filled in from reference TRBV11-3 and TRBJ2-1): EAGVVQSPRYKIIEKKQPVAFWCNPISGHNTLYWYLQNLGQGPELLIRYENEEAVDDSQLPKDRFSAERLKGVDSTLKIQPAELGDSAVYLCASSLGGSGKQFFGPGTRLTVL.

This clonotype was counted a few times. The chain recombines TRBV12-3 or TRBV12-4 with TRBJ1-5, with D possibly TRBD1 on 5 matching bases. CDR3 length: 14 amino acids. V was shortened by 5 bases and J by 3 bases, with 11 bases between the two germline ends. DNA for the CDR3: TGTGCCAGCAGTGTAGACAGTTACAATCAGCCCCAGCATTTT. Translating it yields CASSVDSYNQPQHF.

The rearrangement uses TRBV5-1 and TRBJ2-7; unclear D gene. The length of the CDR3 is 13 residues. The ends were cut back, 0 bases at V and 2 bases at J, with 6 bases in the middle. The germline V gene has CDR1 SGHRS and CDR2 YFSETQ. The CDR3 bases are TGCGCCAGCAGCTTGGGGTGGCCCTACGAGCAGTACTTC. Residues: CASSLGWPYEQYF. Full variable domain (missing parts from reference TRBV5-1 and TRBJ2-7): KAGVTQTPRYLIKTRGQQVTLSCSPISGHRSVSWYQQTPGQGLQFLFEYFSETQRNKGNFPGRFSGRQFSNSRSEMNVSTLELGDSALYLCASSLGWPYEQYFGPGTRLTVT.

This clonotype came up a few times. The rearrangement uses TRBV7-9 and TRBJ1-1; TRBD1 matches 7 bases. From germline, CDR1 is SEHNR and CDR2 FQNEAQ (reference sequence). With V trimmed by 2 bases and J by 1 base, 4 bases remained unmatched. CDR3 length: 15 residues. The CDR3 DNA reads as TGTGCCAGCAGCTTACTGGGACAGAAGAACACTGAAGCTTTCTTT. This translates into CASSLLGQKNTEAFF.

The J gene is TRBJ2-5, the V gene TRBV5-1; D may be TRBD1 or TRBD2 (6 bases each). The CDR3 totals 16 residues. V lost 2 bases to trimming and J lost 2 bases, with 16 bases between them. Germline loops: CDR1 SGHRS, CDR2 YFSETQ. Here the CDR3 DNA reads TGCGCCAGCAGCTTATTGAGGGGGGACCCACAAGAGACCCAGTACTTC. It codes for CASSLLRGDPQETQYF.

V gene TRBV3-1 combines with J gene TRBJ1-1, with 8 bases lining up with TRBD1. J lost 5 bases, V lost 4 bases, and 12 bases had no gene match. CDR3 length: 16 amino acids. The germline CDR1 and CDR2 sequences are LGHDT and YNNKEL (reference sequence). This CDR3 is CASSPISGQGGTEAFF. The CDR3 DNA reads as TGTGCCAGCAGCCCAATCTCAGGACAGGGAGGTACTGAAGCTTTCTTT.

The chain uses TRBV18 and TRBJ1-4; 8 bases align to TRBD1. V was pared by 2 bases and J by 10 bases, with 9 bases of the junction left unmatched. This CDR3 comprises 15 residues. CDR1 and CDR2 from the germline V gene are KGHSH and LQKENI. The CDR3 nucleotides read TGTGCCAGCTCACCAGTCGGACAGGGTCTTGGAAAACTGTTTTTT. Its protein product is CASSPVGQGLGKLFF.

The CDR3 loop reads CASSPNRGDQETQYF. CDR3 DNA sequence: TGTGCCAGCTCACCAAACAGGGGTGACCAAGAGACCCAGTACTTC. The V and J genes are TRBV18 and TRBJ2-5; the match to TRBD1 covers 7 bases. CDR1 and CDR2 from the germline V gene are KGHSH and LQKENI. V lost 2 bases to trimming and J lost 0 bases; unmatched junction nucleotides: 3. The CDR3 length is 15 residues.

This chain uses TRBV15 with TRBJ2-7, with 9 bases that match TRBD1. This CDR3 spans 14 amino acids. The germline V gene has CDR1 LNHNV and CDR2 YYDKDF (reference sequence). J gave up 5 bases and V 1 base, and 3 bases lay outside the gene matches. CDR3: CATSRVQGANEQYF. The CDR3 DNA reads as TGTGCCACCAGCAGAGTACAGGGGGCCAACGAGCAGTACTTC.

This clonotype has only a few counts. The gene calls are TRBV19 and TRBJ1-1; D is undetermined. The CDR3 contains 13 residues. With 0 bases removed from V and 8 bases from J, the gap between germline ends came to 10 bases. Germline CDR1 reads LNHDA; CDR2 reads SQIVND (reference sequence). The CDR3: CASSIDPPSEAFF. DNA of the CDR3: TGTGCCAGTAGTATAGATCCTCCGTCGGAAGCTTTCTTT.

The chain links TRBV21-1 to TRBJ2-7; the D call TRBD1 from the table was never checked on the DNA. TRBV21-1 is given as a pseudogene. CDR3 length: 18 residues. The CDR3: CASSKLTSGTGSRHEQYF. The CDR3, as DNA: TGTGCCAGCAGCAAATTGACAAGCGGGACAGGAAGCCGTCACGAGCAGTACTTC.

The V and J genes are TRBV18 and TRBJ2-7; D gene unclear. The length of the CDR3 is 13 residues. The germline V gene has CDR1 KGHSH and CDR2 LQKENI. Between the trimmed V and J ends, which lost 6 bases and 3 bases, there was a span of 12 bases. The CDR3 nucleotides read TGTGCCAGCTCCCAGACTCGTGGCTACGAGCAGTACTTC. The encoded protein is CASSQTRGYEQYF.

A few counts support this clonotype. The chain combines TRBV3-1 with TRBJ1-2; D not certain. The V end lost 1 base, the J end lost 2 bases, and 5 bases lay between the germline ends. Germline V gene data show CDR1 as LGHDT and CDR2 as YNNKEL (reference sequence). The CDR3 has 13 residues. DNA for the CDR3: TGTGCCAGCAGCCAAGCAACGAACTATGGCTACACCTTC. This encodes CASSQATNYGYTF.

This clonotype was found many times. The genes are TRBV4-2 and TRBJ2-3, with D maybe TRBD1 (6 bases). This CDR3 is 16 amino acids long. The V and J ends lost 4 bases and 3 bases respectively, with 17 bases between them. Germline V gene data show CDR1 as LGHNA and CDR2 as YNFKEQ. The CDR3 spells CASSPGADSKTDTQYF. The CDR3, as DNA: TGTGCCAGCAGCCCAGGGGCTGACAGTAAGACAGATACGCAGTATTTT.

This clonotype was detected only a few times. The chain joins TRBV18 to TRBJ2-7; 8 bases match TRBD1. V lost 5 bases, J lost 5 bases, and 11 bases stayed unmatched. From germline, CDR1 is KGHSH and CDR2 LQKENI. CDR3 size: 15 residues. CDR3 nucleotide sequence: TGTGCCAGCTCAAAGAACAGGGGGTTGAGCGACGAGCAGTACTTC. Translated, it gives CASSKNRGLSDEQYF.

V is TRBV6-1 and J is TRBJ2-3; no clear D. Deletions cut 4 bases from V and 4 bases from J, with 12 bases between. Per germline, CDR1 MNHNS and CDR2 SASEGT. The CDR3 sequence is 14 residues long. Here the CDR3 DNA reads TGTGCCAGCAGTGTCCGGGCGGCGGCAGATACGCAGTATTTT. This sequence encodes CASSVRAAADTQYF.

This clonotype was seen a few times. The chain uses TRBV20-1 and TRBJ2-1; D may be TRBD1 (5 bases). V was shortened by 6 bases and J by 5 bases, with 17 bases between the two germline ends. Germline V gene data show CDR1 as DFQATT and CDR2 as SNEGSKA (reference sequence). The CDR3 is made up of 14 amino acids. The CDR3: CSAHASQGHNEQFF. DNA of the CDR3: TGCAGTGCCCACGCGAGCCAGGGTCACAATGAGCAGTTCTTC.

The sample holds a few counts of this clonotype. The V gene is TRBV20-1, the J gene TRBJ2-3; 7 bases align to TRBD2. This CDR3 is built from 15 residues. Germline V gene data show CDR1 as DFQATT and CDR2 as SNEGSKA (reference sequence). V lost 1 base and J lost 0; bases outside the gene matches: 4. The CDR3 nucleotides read TGCAGTGCTAGAGTGGGAGGGTACAGCACAGATACGCAGTATTTT. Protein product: CSARVGGYSTDTQYF.

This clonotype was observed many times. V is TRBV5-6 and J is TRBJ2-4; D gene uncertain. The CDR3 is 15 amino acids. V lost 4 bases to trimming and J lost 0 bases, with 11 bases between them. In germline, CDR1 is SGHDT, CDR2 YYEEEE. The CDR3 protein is CASSLGSLAKNIQYF. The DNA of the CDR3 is TGTGCCAGCAGCCTGGGTAGTTTAGCCAAAAACATTCAGTACTTC.

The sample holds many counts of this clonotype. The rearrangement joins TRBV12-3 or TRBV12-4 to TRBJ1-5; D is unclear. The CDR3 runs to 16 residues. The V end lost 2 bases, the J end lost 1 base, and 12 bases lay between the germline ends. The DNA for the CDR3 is TGTGCCAGCAGTTTAAACGGGCAGTTGAGCAATCAGCCCCAGCATTTT. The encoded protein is CASSLNGQLSNQPQHF.

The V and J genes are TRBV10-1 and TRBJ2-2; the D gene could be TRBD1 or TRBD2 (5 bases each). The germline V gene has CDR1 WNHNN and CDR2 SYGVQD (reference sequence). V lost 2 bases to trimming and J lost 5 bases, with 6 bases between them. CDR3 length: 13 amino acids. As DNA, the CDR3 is TGCGCCAGCAGTGAGGGGGGAACCGGGGAGCTGTTTTTT. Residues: CASSEGGTGELFF.

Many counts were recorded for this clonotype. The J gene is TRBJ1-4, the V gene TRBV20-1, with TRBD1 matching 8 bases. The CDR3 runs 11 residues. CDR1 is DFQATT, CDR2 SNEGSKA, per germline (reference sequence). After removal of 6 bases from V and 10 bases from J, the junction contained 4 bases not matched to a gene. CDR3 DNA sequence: TGCAGTGCCCTAGACAGGGGAAAACTGTTTTTT. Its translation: CSALDRGKLFF.

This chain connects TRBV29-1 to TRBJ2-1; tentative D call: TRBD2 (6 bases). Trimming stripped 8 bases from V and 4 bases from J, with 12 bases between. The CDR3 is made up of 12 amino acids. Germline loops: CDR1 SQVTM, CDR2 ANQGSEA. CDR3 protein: CSLGAGYNEQFF. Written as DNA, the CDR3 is TGCAGCCTTGGGGCGGGGTACAATGAGCAGTTCTTC.

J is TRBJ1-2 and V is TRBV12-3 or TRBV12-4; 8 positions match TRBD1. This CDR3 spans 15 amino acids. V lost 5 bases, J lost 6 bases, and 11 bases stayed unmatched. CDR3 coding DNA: TGTGCCAGCAGTCCAAGGGTGGACAGGGATAATGGCTACACCTTC. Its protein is CASSPRVDRDNGYTF.

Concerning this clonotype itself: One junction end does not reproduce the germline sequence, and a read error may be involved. The DNA for the CDR3 is TGTGCCAGCAGTTTAGGGGTCCGAGGAAGGTATTTT. Protein sequence: CASSLGVRGRYF. The chain couples TRBV12-3 or TRBV12-4 to TRBJ1-5; D unresolved. CDR3 size: 12 residues.

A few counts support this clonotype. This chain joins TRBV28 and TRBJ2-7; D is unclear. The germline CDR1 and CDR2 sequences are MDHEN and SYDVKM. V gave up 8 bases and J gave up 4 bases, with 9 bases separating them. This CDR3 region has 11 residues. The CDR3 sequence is CASQLSYEQYF. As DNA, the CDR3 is TGTGCCAGCCAACTTTCGTACGAGCAGTACTTC.

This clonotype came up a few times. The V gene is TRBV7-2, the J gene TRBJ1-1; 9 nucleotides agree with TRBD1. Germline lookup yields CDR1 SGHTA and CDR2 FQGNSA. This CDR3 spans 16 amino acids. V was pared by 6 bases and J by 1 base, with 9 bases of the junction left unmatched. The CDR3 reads CASRTGGPYQNTEAFF. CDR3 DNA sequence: TGTGCCAGCAGGACAGGGGGTCCTTATCAGAACACTGAAGCTTTCTTT.

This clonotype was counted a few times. The DNA for the CDR3 is TGTGCCAGCAGTGAAGGCGGAGGACCGACTTGGGGCTACACCTTC. Its protein product is CASSEGGGPTWGYTF. The rearrangement links TRBV25-1 to TRBJ1-2; D remains ambiguous. The length of the CDR3 is 15 residues. The V end lost 2 bases, the J end lost 8 bases, and 18 bases lay between the germline ends. CDR1 is MGHDK, CDR2 SYGVNS, per germline.

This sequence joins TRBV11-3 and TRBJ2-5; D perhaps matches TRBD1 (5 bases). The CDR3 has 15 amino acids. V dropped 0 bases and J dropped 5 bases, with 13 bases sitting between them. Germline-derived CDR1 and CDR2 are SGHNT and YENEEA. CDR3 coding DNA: TGTGCCAGCAGCTTAGAGGGCAGGGTGCAGGAGACCCAGTACTTC. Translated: CASSLEGRVQETQYF.

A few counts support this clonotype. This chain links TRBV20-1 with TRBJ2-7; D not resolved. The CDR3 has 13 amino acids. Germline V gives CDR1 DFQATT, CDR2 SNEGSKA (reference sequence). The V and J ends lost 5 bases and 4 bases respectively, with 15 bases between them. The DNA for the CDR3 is TGCAGTGCTGTAGGTTTCACTCGGTACGAGCAGTACTTC. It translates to CSAVGFTRYEQYF.